This T cell receptor beta chain was found in a study of shared clonotypes between healthy human individuals. Deep-level assay runs were performed. Sequenced by immunoSEQ multiplex PCR; TCRdb stores in-frame clones only, minus some. In the table there are about 490,000 clones, approximately 84% of which are singletons. The CDR3 covers 15 residues. Germline assignment: CDR1 SNHLY and CDR2 FYNNEI. As concerns this clone: This likely reflects a read error, since a far larger clone is one base away. Within the sample, other DNA sequences also encode this same CDR3.

The sample was PBMCs. This receptor was taken from a woman in her thirties or forties in good health. Some clones in this sample may be carry-over from other donors' samples. The chain is built from TRBV2 and TRBJ2-4, with D perhaps assigned TRBD1 or TRBD2 (5 bases each). The CDR3 reads CASSEWPGTRNIQYF. The CDR3 bases are TGTGCCAGCAGTGAATGGCCAGGGACGAGAAACATTCAGTACTTT.